This TCR beta chain was captured in a study of beta chain features in type 1 diabetes. Broader study findings: All four CD4+ subsets from Type 1 diabetes patients carried moderately but significantly shorter TCRB CDR3s. It was possible that PCR favored shorter templates, equally so in patients and controls. The study found that naive, central memory and Treg TCRB repertoires appeared more similar in patients than in healthy donors. cDNA-based reads could over-represent cells with high TCR expression.

All of the isolated RNA was reverse transcribed, so expressed TCRB transcripts were sequenced. Using immunoSEQ multiplex PCR, the repertoire was profiled, and TCRdb retains in-frame clones only, with some absent. Among 970,000 or so clones listed, 17% were seen once. Worth noting for this clone: Its antigen is still unknown.

The CDR3 has 15 amino acids. The ends lost 3 bases at V and 2 bases at J; junction bases unmatched: 1. CDR1 and CDR2 (germline): SGDLS, YYNGEE. Sequencing input: naive CD4+ T cells from blood. V usage is TRBV9 and J usage is TRBJ2-2; 10 nucleotides agree with TRBD2. This receptor was obtained from a woman aged 18-29 years in good health. CDR3 residues: CASSASGSNTGELFF. Written as DNA, the CDR3 is TGTGCCAGCAGCGCTAGCGGGAGCAACACCGGGGAGCTGTTTTTT.